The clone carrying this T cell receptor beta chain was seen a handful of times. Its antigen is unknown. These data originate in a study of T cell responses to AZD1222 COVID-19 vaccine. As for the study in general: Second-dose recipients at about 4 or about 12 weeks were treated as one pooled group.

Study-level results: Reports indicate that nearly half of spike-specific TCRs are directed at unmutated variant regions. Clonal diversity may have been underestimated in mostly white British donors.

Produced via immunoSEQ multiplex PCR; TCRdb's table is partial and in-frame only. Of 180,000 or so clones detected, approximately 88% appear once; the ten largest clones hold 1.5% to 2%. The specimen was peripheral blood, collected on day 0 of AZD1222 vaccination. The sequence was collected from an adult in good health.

The CDR3 spells CASSKEQGTYEQYV. CDR3 nucleotides: TGTGCCAGCAGCAAAGAACAGGGGACCTACGAGCAGTACGTC. V is TRBV21-1 and J is TRBJ2-7; the table gives TRBD1 as D, unverified against the DNA. TRBV21-1 is designated a pseudogene. The CDR3 spans 14 residues.